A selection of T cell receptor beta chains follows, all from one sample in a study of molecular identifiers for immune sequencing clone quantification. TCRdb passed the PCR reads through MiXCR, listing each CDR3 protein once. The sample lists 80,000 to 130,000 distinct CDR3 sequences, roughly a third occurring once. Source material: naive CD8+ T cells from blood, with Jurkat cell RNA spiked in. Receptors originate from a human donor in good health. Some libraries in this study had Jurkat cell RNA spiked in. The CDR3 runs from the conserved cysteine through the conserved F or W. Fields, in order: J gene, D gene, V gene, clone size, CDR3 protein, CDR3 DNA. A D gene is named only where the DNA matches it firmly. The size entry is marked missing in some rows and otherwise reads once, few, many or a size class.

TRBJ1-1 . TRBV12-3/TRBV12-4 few CASSFSGIGTEAFF TGTGCCAGCAGTTTCTCTGGGATTGGCACTGAAGCTTTCTTT
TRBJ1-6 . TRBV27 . CASSPVWGSPLHF TGTGCCAGCAGTCCCGTGTGGGGATCACCCCTCCACTTT
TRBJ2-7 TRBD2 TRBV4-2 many CASSQEVAGGFYEQYF TGTGCCAGCAGCCAAGAGGTAGCGGGAGGGTTTTACGAGCAGTACTTC
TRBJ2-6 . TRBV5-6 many CASSFVAGANVLTF TGTGCCAGCAGCTTCGTAGCTGGGGCCAACGTCCTGACTTTC
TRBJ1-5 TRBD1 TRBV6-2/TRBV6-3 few CASRDRVIQPQHF TGTGCCAGCAGGGACAGGGTGATTCAGCCCCAGCATTTT
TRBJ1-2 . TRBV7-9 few CASSPATANYGYTF TGTGCCAGCAGCCCTGCGACAGCTAACTATGGCTACACCTTC
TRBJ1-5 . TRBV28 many CAISSAGGFYGNQPQHF TGTGCCATTTCCTCCGCGGGGGGGTTTTATGGCAATCAGCCCCAGCATTTT
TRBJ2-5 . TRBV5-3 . CASSPTAQETQYF TGTGCCAGCAGTCCGACAGCGCAAGAGACCCAGTACTTC
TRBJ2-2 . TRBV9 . CASSVVDTGELIF TGTGCCAGCAGCGTAGTTGACACCGGGGAGCTGATTTTT
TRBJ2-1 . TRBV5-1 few CASNRGSDNEQFF TGCGCCAGCAACCGGGGCTCTGACAATGAGCAGTTCTTC
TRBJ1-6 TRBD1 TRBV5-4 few CASSFSTGTGSPLHF TGTGCCAGCAGCTTTTCGACCGGGACAGGGTCACCCCTCCACTTT
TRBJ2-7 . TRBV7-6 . CANSLDPGYYEQYF TGTGCCAACAGCTTAGACCCTGGGTACTACGAGCAGTACTTC
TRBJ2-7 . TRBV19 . CASSIGNEQYF TGTGCCAGTAGTATCGGGAACGAGCAGTACTTC
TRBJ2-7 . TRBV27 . CASSFSLGPEQYF TGTGCCAGCAGTTTCTCCCTGGGGCCCGAGCAGTACTTC
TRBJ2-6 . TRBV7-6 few CASSYSAYSGANVLTF TGTGCCAGCAGCTATAGCGCCTACTCTGGGGCCAACGTCCTGACTTTC
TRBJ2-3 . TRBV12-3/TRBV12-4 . CASSPDGTDTQYF TGTGCCAGCAGCCCAGACGGCACAGATACGCAGTATTTT
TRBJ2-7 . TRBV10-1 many CASSEDRKPYEQYF TGCGCCAGCAGTGAGGACAGAAAGCCCTACGAGCAGTACTTC
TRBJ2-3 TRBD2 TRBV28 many CASSLRPGTSGFTDTQYF TGTGCCAGCAGTCTCCGCCCCGGGACTAGCGGCTTCACAGATACGCAGTATTTT
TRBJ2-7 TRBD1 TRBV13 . CASSSGQGAGEQYF TGTGCCAGCAGCTCGGGACAGGGGGCAGGGGAGCAGTACTTC
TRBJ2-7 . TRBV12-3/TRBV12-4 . CASTMTALTYEQYF TGTGCCAGCACTATGACAGCCCTGACCTACGAGCAGTACTTC
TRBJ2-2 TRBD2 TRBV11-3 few CASSFSGSLMAGELFF TGTGCCAGCAGCTTCAGCGGGAGTCTTATGGCCGGGGAGCTGTTTTTT
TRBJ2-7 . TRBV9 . CASSVGGVSYEQYF TGTGCCAGCAGCGTGGGCGGGGTCTCCTACGAGCAGTACTTC
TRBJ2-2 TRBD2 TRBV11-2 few CASSRGGLTGELFF TGTGCCAGCTCCCGCGGGGGTTTGACCGGGGAGCTGTTTTTT
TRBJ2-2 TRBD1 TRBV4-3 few CASSQNAGGRGTGELFF TGCGCCAGCAGCCAGAACGCAGGGGGCAGGGGCACCGGGGAGCTGTTTTTT